This record concerns one T cell receptor (beta chain) sequence. This sample was included in a study of blood T cell repertoires in COVID-19. The CDR3 has 16 residues. The germline V gene encodes CDR1 SQVTM and CDR2 ANQGSEA. V shed 3 bases, J shed 7 bases, and the junction held 11 bases outside the gene matches. TCRdb keeps only in-frame clones here, not all; method: immunoSEQ multiplex PCR. The table lists roughly 250,000 clones, over 70% of them singletons. V and J are TRBV29-1 and TRBJ2-2; 10 nucleotides line up with TRBD2. The origin of this receptor is a woman aged 40 to 50 who had been exposed to COVID-19. Sequencing used PBMCs or T cells enriched from blood (not recorded which). In DNA, the CDR3 is TGCAGCGTTGAGTCGCTAGCGGGAGCGTTAGGCGGGGAGCTGTTTTTT. It translates to CSVESLAGALGGELFF.